These T cell receptor beta chains were read from a single sample in a study of shared clonotypes between healthy human individuals. Clones were read by immunoSEQ multiplex PCR, and TCRdb kept only the in-frame ones, dropping some. The profile shows fewer than 1.8 million clones, 98% of them singletons. The sample consisted of naive CD4+ T cells sorted from blood. These receptors came from a man aged 25-45 years in good health. Both conserved end residues are part of each CDR3. A D gene is named only where the DNA matches it firmly.

TRBV2	TRBJ1-1	.	TGTGCCAGCAGTGAAGCGCTAGGGAACACTGAAGCTTTCTTT	CASSEALGNTEAFF
TRBV11-2	TRBJ2-1	.	TGTGCCAGCACCATGAGGGGAGGGGGATACAATGAGCAGTTCTTC	CASTMRGGGYNEQFF
TRBV9	TRBJ2-3	TRBD2	TGTGCCAGCAGCGCCCTCCAGACTAGCGCCCCATTGGGAGATACGCAGTATTTT	CASSALQTSAPLGDTQYF
TRBV18	TRBJ1-5	.	TGTGCCAGCTCACGGGGCAGCAATCAGCCCCAGCATTTT	CASSRGSNQPQHF
TRBV7-9	TRBJ2-7	.	TGTGCCAGCAGTTCCCTCCCTACAGGCCCATTCTCCTACGAGCAGTACTTC	CASSSLPTGPFSYEQYF
TRBV29-1	TRBJ1-4	.	TGCAGCGTTGGGACAGCCTGGGAAAAACTGTTTTTT	CSVGTAWEKLFF
TRBV5-4	TRBJ2-1	TRBD1	TGTGCCAGCAGCAGGGGACAGTTCAACAATGAGCAGTTCTTC	CASSRGQFNNEQFF
TRBV28	TRBJ2-2	.	TGTGCCAGCACCTGGTGGGGGGCTAGTGACACCGGGGAGCTGTTTTTT	CASTWWGASDTGELFF
TRBV6-1	TRBJ2-7	.	TGTGCCAGCAGTGAAGCTCAGAGTAACGAGCAGTACTTC	CASSEAQSNEQYF
TRBV27	TRBJ2-1	.	TGTGCCAGCAGTTTTCCGAGCCAAGCCCAATCTAGCTCCTACAATGAGCAGTTCTTC	CASSFPSQAQSSSYNEQFF
TRBV6-1	TRBJ1-2	.	TGTGCCAGCCGTAGGGACATTTTCTCGCATGGCTACACCTTC	CASRRDIFSHGYTF
TRBV9	TRBJ2-7	.	TGTGCCAGCAGCTCCCGAGGTGTGTTGGACGAGCAGTACTTC	CASSSRGVLDEQYF
TRBV28	TRBJ2-3	TRBD1	TGTGCCAGCAGTTTTGCTCTGAGACAGGGGTTGGACACAGATACGCAGTATTTT	CASSFALRQGLDTDTQYF
TRBV2	TRBJ1-2	.	TGTGCCAGCAGTGAACTAGGGGCGAAAAGCTATGGCTACACCTTC	CASSELGAKSYGYTF
TRBV28	TRBJ1-5	TRBD1	TGTGCCAGCCAGACAGGGGGAAGCAATCAGCCCCAGCATTTT	CASQTGGSNQPQHF
TRBV19	TRBJ2-7	TRBD2	TGTGCCAGTAGTGGTTGGACTAGCGGGCCCACCTACGAGCAGTACTTC	CASSGWTSGPTYEQYF
TRBV29-1	TRBJ2-1	TRBD1	TGCAGCGTTGGAGGGGCAGGGGGATCCTACAATGAGCAGTTCTTC	CSVGGAGGSYNEQFF
TRBV19	TRBJ1-2	.	TGTGCCACAAACTCCGGGCAGCCGAATAACTATGGCTACACCTTC	CATNSGQPNNYGYTF